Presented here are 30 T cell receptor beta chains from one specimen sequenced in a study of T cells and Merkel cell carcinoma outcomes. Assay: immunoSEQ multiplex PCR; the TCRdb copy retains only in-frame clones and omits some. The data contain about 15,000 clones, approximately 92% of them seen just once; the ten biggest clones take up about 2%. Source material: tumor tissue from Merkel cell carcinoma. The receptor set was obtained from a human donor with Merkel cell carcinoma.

The CDR3 nucleotides read TGCGCCAGCAGCTTAACAGGGAGAGAAGAGACCCAGTACTTC. The encoded protein is CASSLTGREETQYF. V usage is TRBV5-1 and J usage is TRBJ2-5; the D gene is possibly TRBD1 (6 bases). CDR3 size: 14 residues. Per germline, CDR1 SGHRS and CDR2 YFSETQ. Trimming took off 2 bases at V and 3 bases at J, with 11 bases between the two ends.

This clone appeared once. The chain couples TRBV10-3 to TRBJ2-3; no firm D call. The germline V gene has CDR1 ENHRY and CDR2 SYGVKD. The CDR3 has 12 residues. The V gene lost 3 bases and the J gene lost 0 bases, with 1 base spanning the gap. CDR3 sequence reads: CAISDSTDTQYF. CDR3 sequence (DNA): TGTGCCATCAGTGACAGCACAGATACGCAGTATTTT.

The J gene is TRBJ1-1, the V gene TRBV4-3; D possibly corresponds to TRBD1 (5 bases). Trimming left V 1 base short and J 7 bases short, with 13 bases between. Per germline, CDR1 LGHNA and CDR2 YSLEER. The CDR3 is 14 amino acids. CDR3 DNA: TGCGCCAGCAGCCAAGTGATGGGGCGAGATGAAGCTTTCTTT. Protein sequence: CASSQVMGRDEAFF.

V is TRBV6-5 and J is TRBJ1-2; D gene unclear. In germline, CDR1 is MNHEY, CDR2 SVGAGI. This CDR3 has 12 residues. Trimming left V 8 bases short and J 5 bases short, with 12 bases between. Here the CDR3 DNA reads TGTGCCAGCTGGAGACATAAGTATGGCTACACCTTC. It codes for CASWRHKYGYTF.

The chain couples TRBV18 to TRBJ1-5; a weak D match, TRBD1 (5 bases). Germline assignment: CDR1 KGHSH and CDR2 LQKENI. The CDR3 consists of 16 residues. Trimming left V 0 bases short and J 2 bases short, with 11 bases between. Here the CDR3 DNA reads TGTGCCAGCTCACCACCGGGCACAGGAGGCAATCAGCCCCAGCATTTT. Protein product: CASSPPGTGGNQPQHF.

The CDR3 loop is CASSVEDTRSTDTQYF. CDR3 nucleotide sequence: TGTGCCAGCAGCGTCGAGGACACCCGTAGCACAGATACGCAGTATTTT. The chain couples TRBV9 to TRBJ2-3, with D possibly being TRBD1 (5 bases). Trimming removed 2 bases at V and 0 bases at J, with 13 bases between. The CDR3 has 16 residues. Per the germline V gene, CDR1 is SGDLS and CDR2 is YYNGEE. Full variable domain (missing parts from reference TRBV9 and TRBJ2-3): DSGVTQTPKHLITATGQRVTLRCSPRSGDLSVYWYQQSLDQGLQFLIQYYNGEERAKGNILERFSAQQFPDLHSELNLSSLELGDSALYFCASSVEDTRSTDTQYFGPGTRLTVL.

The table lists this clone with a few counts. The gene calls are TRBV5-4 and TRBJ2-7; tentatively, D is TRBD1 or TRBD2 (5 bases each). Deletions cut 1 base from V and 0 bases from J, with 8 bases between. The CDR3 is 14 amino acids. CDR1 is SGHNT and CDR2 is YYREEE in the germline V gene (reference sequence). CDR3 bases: TGTGCCAGCAGCTTGTCGGGACCCTCCTACGAGCAGTACTTC. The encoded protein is CASSLSGPSYEQYF.

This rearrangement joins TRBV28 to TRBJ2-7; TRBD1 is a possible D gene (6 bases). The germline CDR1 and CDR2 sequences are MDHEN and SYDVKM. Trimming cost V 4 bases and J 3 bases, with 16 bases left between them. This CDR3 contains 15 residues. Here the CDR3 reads CASSSTGTRGYEQYF. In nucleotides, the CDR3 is TGTGCCAGCAGTTCGACCGGGACAAGGGGCTACGAGCAGTACTTC.

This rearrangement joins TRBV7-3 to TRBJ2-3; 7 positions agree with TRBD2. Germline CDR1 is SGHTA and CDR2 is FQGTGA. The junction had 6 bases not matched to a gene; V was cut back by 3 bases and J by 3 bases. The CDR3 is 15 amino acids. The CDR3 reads CASSFERGGTDTQYF. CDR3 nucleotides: TGTGCCAGCAGCTTCGAGCGGGGAGGGACAGATACGCAGTATTTT.

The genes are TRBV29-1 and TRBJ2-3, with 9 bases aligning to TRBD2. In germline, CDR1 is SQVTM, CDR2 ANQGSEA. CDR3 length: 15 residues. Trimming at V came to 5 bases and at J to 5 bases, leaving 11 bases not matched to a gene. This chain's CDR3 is CSVTGGTSSLDTQYF. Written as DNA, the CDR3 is TGCAGCGTTACAGGAGGGACTAGCAGTTTAGATACGCAGTATTTT.

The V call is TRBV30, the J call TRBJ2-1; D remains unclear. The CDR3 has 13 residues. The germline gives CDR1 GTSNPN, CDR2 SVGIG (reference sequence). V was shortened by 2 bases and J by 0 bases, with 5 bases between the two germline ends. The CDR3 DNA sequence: TGTGCCTGGAGTAAAAGCTCCTACAATGAGCAGTTCTTC. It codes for CAWSKSSYNEQFF.

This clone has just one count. The CDR3 bases are TGTGCCAGCTCAAGGGCTAGCGGGAGTGATACGCAGTATTTT. Its translation: CASSRASGSDTQYF. This sequence joins TRBV7-9 and TRBJ2-3; 10 bases map to TRBD2. With 8 bases clipped from V and 6 bases from J, the junction kept 8 bases outside the gene matches. Germline V gene sequence: CDR1 SEHNR, CDR2 FQNEAQ (reference sequence). CDR3 size: 14 residues.

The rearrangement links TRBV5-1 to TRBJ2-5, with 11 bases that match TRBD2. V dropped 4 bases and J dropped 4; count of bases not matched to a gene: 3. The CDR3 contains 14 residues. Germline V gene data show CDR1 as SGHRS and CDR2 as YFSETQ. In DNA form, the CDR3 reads TGCGCCAGCAGCCCGGGACTAGCGGTAGAGACCCAGTACTTC. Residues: CASSPGLAVETQYF.

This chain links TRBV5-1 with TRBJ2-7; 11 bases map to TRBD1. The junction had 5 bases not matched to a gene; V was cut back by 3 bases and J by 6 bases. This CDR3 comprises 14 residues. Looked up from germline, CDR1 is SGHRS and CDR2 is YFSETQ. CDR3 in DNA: TGCGCCAGCAGCTCGGGACAGGGGGACGCCGAGCAGTACTTC. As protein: CASSSGQGDAEQYF.

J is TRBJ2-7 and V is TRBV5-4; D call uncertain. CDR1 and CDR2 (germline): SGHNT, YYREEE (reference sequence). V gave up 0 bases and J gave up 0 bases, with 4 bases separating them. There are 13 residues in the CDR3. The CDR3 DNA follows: TGTGCCAGCAGCTTGGCCTTCTCCTACGAGCAGTACTTC. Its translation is CASSLAFSYEQYF.

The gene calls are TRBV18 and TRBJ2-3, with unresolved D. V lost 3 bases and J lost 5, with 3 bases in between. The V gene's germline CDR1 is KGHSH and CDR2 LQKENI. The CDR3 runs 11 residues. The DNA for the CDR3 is TGTGCCAGCTCACCGGAAGATACGCAGTATTTT. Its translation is CASSPEDTQYF.

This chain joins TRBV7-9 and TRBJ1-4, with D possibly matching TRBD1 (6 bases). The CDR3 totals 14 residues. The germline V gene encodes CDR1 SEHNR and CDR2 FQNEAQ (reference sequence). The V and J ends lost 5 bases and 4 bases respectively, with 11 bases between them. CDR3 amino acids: CASSPRGNNEKLFF. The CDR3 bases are TGTGCCAGCAGCCCCAGGGGAAATAATGAAAAACTGTTTTTT. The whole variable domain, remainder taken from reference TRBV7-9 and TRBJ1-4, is DTGVSQNPRHKITKRGQNVTFRCDPISEHNRLYWYRQTLGQGPEFLTYFQNEAQLEKSRLLSDRFSAERPKGSFSTLEIQRTEQGDSAMYLCASSPRGNNEKLFFGSGTQLSVL.

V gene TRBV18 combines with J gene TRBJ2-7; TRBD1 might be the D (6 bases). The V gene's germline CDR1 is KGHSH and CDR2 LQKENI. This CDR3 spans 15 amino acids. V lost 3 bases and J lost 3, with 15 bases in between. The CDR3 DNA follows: TGTGCCAGCTCACCTCCACAGGGAGTGAGCTACGAGCAGTACTTC. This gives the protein CASSPPQGVSYEQYF. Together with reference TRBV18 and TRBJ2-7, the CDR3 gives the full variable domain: NAGVMQNPRHLVRRRGQEARLRCSPMKGHSHVYWYRQLPEEGLKFMVYLQKENIIDESGMPKERFSAEFPKEGPSILRIQQVVRGDSAAYFCASSPPQGVSYEQYFGPGTRLTVT.

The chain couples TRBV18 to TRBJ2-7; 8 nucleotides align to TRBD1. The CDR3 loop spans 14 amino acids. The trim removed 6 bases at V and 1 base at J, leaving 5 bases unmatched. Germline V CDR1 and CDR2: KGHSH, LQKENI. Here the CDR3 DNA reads TGTGCCAGCTCCCGGGACAGGTCATCCTACGAGCAGTACTTC. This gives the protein CASSRDRSSYEQYF.

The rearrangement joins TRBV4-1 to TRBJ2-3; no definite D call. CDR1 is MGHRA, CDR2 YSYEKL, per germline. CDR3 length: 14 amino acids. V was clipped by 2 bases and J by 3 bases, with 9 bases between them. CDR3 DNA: TGCGCCAGCAGCCAAATCGGCCGAACAGATACGCAGTATTTT. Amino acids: CASSQIGRTDTQYF.

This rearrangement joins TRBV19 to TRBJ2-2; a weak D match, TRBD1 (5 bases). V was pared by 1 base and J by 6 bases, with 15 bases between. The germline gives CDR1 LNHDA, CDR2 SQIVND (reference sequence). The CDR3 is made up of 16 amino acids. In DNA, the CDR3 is TGTGCCAGTAGTATAGGGATGGGGCGGCCGGCCGGGGAGCTGTTTTTT. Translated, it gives CASSIGMGRPAGELFF.

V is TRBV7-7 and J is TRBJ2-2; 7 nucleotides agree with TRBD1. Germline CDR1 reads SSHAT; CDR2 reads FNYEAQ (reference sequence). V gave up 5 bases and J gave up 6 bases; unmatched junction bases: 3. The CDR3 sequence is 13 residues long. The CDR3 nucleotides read TGTGCCAGCAGCCTTACAGGGGCCGGGGAGCTGTTTTTT. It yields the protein CASSLTGAGELFF.

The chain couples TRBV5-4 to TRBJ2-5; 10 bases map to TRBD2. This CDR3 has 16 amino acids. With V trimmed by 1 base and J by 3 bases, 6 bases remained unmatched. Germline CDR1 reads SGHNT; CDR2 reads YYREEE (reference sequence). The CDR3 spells CASSLPLAGAKETQYF. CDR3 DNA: TGTGCCAGCAGCTTGCCCCTAGCGGGGGCTAAAGAGACCCAGTACTTC.

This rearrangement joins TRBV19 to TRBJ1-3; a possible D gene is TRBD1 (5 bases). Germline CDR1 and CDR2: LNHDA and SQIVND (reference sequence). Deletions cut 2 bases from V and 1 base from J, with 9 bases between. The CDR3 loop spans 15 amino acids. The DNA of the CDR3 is TGTGCCAGTAGTATATCGACAGAGTCTGGAAACACCATATATTTT. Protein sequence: CASSISTESGNTIYF.

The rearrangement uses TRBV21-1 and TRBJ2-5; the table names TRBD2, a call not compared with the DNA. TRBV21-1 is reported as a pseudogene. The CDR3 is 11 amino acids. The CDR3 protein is CAPEEQETQYF. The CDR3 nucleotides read TGTGCCCCCGAGGAGCAAGAGACCCAGTACTTC.

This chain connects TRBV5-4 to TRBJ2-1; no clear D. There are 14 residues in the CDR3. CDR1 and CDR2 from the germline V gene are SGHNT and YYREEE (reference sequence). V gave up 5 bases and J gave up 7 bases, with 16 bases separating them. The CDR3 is CASSITVNRNEQFF. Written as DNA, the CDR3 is TGTGCCAGCAGTATTACAGTAAACCGGAATGAGCAGTTCTTC.

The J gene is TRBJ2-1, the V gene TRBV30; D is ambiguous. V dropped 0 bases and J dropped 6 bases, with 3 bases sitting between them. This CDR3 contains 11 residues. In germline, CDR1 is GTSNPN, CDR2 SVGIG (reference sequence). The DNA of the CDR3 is TGTGCCTGGAGTGTATTCAATGAGCAGTTCTTC. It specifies CAWSVFNEQFF.

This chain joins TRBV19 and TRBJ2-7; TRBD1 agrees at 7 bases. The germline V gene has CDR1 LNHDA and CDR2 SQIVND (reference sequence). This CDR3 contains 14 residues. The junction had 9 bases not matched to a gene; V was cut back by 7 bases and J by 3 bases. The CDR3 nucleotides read TGTGCCAGTACTCCCGGGACAGAAATCTACGAGCAGTACTTC. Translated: CASTPGTEIYEQYF.

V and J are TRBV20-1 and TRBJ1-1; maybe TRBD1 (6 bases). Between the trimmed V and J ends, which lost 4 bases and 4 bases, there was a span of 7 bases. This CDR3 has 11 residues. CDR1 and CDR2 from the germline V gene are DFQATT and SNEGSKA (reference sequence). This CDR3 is CSANRATEAFF. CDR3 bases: TGCAGTGCTAACAGGGCCACTGAAGCTTTCTTT.

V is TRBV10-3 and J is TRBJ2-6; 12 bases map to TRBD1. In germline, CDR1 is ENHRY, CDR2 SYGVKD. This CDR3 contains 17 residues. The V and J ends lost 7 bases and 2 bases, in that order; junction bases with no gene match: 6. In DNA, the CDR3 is TGTGCCATCAATAGGGACAGGGGGCCAACTGGGGCCAACGTCCTGACTTTC. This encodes CAINRDRGPTGANVLTF.